The 4 T cell receptor beta chains below all came from one sample that was sequenced in a study of cytomegalovirus exposure and HLA in healthy donors. The PCR contained 60 Vbeta and 13 Jbeta primers. Method: immunoSEQ multiplex PCR; TCRdb's copy keeps in-frame clones and lacks some. The sample contains 50,000 to 65,000 clones, around 82% of which appear only once. Sequencing was carried out using PBMCs. The receptors stem from a woman younger than 30 in good health and CMV-seronegative.

V gene TRBV5-1 combines with J gene TRBJ2-4; weak D call: TRBD1 (5 bases). The germline V gene has CDR1 SGHRS and CDR2 YFSETQ. The CDR3 is made up of 15 amino acids. Trimming left V 1 base short and J 5 bases short, with 13 bases between. CDR3 sequence: CASSLTGTTQNIQYF. In nucleotides, the CDR3 is TGCGCCAGCAGCTTGACAGGAACTACACAAAACATTCAGTACTTC.

This clone was picked up a small number of times. The rearrangement links TRBV28 to TRBJ1-2, with 8 bases fitting TRBD1. V lost 11 bases, J lost 3 bases, and 8 bases stayed unmatched. Germline V gene lookup returns CDR1 MDHEN and CDR2 SYDVKM. This CDR3 is 13 amino acids long. CDR3: CAVLDRADYGYTF. In DNA, the CDR3 is TGTGCCGTCTTGGACAGGGCGGACTATGGCTACACCTTC.

Only a few counts were recorded for this clone. The chain couples TRBV2 to TRBJ1-6; D is uncertain. CDR3 length equals 14 residues. With 2 bases removed from V and 9 bases from J, the gap between germline ends came to 11 bases. In germline, CDR1 is SNHLY, CDR2 FYNNEI. The CDR3 protein is CASSEIREGSPLHF. For the CDR3, the DNA is TGTGCCAGCAGTGAAATTCGGGAGGGTTCACCCCTCCACTTT.

The chain recombines TRBV2 with TRBJ2-1; no clear D. V lost 7 bases and J lost 6, with 7 bases in between. The CDR3 has 11 amino acids. Germline lookup yields CDR1 SNHLY and CDR2 FYNNEI. The CDR3 protein is CASTQFNEQFF. As DNA, the CDR3 is TGTGCCAGCACACAGTTCAATGAGCAGTTCTTC.